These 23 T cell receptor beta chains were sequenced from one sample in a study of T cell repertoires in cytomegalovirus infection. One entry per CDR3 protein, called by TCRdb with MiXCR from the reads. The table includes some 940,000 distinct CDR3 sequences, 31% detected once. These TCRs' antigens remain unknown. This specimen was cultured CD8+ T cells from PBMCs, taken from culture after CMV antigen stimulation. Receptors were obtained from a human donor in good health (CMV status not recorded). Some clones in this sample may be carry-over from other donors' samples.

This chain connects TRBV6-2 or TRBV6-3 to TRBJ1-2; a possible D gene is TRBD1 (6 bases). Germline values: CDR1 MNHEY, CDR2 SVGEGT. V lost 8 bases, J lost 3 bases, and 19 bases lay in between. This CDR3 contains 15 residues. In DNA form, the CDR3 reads TGTGCCAGCGCCCCCCGGGACACAATGTACTATGGCTACACCTTC. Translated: CASAPRDTMYYGYTF.

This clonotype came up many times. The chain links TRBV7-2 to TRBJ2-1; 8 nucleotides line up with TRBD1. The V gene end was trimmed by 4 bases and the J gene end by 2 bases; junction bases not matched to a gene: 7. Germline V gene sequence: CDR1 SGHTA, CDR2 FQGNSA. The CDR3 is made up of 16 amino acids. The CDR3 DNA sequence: TGTGCCAGCAGCTCCCCGGACAGGGAAGCCTACAATGAGCAGTTCTTC. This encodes CASSSPDREAYNEQFF. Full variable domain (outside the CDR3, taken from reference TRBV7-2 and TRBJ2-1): GAGVSQSPSNKVTEKGKDVELRCDPISGHTALYWYRQSLGQGLEFLIYFQGNSAPDKSGLPSDRFSAERTGGSVSTLTIQRTQQEDSAVYLCASSSPDREAYNEQFFGPGTRLTVL.

DNA of the CDR3: TGTGCCAGCAGCTTAGAAGCGGGGGGCCCCACCGGGGAGCTGTTTTTT. It codes for CASSLEAGGPTGELFF. The rearrangement links TRBV7-2 to TRBJ2-2; TRBD2 matches at 9 bases. V trimming: 1 base; J trimming: 4 bases; junction bases outside the gene matches: 4. The CDR3 covers 16 residues. Germline CDR1 and CDR2: SGHTA and FQGNSA.

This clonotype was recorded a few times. The CDR3 DNA follows: TGTGCCAGTAGTTCATTAGGGGACGGCTATGGCTACACCTTC. Translated, it gives CASSSLGDGYGYTF. The chain couples TRBV19 to TRBJ1-2; D may be TRBD1 (5 bases). Trimming took 5 bases from V and 4 from J, leaving 14 bases between them. The CDR3 is 14 amino acids. CDR1 and CDR2 (germline): LNHDA, SQIVND (reference sequence).

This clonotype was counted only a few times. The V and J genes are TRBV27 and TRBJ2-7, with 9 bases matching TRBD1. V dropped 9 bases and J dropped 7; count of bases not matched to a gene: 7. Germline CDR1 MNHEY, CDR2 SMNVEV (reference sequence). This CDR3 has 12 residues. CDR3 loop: CASHRGLEEQYF. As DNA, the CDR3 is TGTGCCAGTCACAGGGGGCTTGAGGAGCAGTACTTC.

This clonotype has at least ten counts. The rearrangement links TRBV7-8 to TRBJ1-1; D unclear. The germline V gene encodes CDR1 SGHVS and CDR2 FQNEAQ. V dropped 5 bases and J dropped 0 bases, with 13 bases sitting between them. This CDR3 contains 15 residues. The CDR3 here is CASSPGLDMNTEAFF. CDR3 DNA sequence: TGTGCCAGCAGCCCCGGGCTTGACATGAACACTGAAGCTTTCTTT.

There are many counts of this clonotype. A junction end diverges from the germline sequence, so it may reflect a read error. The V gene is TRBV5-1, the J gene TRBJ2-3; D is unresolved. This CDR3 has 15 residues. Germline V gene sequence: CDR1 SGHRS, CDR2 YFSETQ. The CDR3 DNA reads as TGTGCCAGCAGTTTAGGCCAGGCGAGCACAGATACGCAGTATTTT. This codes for CASSLGQASTDTQYF.

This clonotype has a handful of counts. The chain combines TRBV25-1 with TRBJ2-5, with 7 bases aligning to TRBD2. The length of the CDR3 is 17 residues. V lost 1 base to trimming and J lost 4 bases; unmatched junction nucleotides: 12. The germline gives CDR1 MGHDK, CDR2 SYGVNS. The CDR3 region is CASSESRRTGRGETQYF. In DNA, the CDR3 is TGTGCCAGCAGTGAATCCCGTCGGACTGGGAGGGGAGAGACCCAGTACTTC.

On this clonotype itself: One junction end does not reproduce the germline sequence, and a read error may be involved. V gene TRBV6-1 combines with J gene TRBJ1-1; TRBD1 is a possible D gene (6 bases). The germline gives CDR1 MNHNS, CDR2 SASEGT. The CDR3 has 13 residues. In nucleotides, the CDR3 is TGTGCCAGCACCGGGACATATAACAATGAAGCTTTCTTT. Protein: CASTGTYNNEAFF.

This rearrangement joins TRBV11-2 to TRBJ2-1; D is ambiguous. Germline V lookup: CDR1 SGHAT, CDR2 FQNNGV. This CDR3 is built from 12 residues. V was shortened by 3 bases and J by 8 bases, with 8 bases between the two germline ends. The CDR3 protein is CASSFRPDEQFF. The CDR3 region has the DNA TGTGCCAGCAGCTTCCGACCCGATGAGCAGTTCTTC.

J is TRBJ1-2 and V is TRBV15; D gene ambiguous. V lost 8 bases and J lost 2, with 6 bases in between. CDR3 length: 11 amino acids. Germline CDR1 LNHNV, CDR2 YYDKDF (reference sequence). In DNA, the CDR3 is TGTGCCACCCTCGGGAACTATGGCTACACCTTC. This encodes CATLGNYGYTF.

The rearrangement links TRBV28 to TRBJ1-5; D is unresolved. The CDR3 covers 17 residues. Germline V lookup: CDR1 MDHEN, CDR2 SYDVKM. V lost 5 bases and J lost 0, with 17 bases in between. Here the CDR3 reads CASSPPLGIYSNQPQHF. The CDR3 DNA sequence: TGTGCCAGCAGTCCCCCCCTGGGGATTTATAGCAATCAGCCCCAGCATTTT.

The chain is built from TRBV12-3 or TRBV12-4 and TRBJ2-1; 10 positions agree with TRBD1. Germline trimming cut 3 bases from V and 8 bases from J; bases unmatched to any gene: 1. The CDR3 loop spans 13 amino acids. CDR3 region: CASSFGTGDEQFF. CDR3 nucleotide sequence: TGTGCCAGCAGTTTCGGGACAGGGGATGAGCAGTTCTTC.

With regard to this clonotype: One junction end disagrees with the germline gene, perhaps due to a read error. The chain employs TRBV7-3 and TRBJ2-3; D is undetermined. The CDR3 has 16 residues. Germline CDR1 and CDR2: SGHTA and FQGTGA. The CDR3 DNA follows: TGTGCCGGCAGCGCCTTAACGGCGGCTAGCACAGATACGCAGTATTTT. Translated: CAGSALTAASTDTQYF.

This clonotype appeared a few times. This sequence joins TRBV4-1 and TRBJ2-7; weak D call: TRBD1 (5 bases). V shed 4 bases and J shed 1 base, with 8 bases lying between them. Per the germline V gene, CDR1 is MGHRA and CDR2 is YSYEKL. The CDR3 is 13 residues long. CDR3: CASSRGASYEQYF. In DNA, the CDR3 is TGCGCCAGCAGCCGTGGGGCGTCCTACGAGCAGTACTTC.

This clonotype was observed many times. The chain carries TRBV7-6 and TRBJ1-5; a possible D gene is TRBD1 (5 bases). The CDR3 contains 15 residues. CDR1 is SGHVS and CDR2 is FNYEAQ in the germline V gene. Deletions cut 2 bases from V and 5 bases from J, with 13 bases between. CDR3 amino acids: CASSLQGQRDQPQHF. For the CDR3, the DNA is TGTGCCAGCAGCTTACAGGGCCAGAGGGATCAGCCCCAGCATTTT.

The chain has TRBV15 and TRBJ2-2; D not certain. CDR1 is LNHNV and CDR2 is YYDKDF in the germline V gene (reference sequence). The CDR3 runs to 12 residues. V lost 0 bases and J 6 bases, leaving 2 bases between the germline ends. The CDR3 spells CATSRDSGELFF. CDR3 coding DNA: TGTGCCACCAGCAGAGATTCCGGGGAGCTGTTTTTT.

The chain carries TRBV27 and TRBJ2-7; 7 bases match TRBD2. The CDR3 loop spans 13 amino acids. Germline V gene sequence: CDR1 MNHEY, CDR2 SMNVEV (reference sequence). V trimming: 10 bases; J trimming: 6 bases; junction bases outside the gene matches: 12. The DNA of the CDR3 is TGTGCCACCAGCCCCGGGACTATTCTCGAGCAGTACTTC. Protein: CATSPGTILEQYF.

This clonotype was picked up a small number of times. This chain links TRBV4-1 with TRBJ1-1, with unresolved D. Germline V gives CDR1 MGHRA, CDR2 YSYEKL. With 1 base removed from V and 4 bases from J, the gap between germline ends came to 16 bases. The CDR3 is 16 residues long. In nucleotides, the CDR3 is TGCGCCAGCAGCCAAGCCAGCCGGTTCGTGGGCACTGAAGCTTTCTTT. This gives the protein CASSQASRFVGTEAFF.

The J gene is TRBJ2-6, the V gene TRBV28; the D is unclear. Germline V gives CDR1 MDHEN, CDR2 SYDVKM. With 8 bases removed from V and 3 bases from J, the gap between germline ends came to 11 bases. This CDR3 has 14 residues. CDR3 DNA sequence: TGTGCCAGCTTAGTGGGCGGTGGGGCCAACGTCCTGACTTTC. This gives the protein CASLVGGGANVLTF.

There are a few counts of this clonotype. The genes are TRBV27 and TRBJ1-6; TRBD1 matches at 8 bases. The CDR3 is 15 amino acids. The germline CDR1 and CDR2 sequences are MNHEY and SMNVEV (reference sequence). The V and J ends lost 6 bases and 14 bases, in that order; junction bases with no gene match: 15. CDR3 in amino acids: CASSLSGTGIRALHF. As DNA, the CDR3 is TGTGCCAGCAGCCTTTCCGGGACAGGAATTCGGGCCCTCCACTTT.

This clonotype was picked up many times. CDR3 sequence (DNA): TGTGCCAGCAGTTCCTCGGGGAGGGAGGATGAAAAACTGTTTTTT. Translation: CASSSSGREDEKLFF. The J gene is TRBJ1-4, the V gene TRBV27; no definite D call. The CDR3 consists of 15 residues. Per germline, CDR1 MNHEY and CDR2 SMNVEV (reference sequence). V lost 4 bases and J 6 bases, leaving 15 bases between the germline ends.

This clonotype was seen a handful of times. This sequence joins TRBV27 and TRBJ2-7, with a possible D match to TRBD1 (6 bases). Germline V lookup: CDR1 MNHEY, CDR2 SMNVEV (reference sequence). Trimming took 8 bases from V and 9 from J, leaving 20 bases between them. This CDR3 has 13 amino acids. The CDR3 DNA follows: TGTGCCAGCGCAGGACAGTCCCCAAAGGGGCAGTACTTC. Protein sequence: CASAGQSPKGQYF.